These 22 T cell receptor beta chains were sequenced from one sample in a study of shared clonotypes between healthy human individuals. Profiling relied on immunoSEQ multiplex PCR, and the TCRdb table lists in-frame clones only, not all of them. The data show 600,000 to 750,000 clones, roughly 72% seen once. Sample: memory CD4+ T cells sorted from blood. Stated subset: CD45RA-negative fraction. The source of these receptors is a woman aged 25 to 39 in good health.

V is TRBV7-2 and J is TRBJ2-5; 8 bases fit TRBD2. The V gene end was trimmed by 0 bases and the J gene end by 1 base; junction bases not matched to a gene: 1. Germline V gene lookup returns CDR1 SGHTA and CDR2 FQGNSA. The CDR3 runs 15 residues. This CDR3 is CASSLAGLGQETQYF. The CDR3 DNA is TGTGCCAGCAGCTTAGCGGGACTAGGCCAAGAGACCCAGTACTTC.

The chain has TRBV4-1 and TRBJ2-1; TRBD2 might be the D (6 bases). Trimming took off 5 bases at V and 6 bases at J, with 20 bases between the two ends. The CDR3 consists of 16 residues. From germline, CDR1 is MGHRA and CDR2 YSYEKL. In DNA, the CDR3 is TGCGCCAGCAGCTCCCCTGGGGGGAAAACTCGCAATGAGCAGTTCTTC. It is translated as CASSSPGGKTRNEQFF.

The V call is TRBV6-1, the J call TRBJ2-7; D unresolved. This CDR3 has 12 amino acids. Germline lookup yields CDR1 MNHNS and CDR2 SASEGT. Trimming took 2 bases from V and 3 from J, leaving 5 bases between them. CDR3 protein: CASSELDYEQYF. The CDR3 coding sequence is TGTGCCAGCAGTGAATTAGACTACGAGCAGTACTTC.

The chain couples TRBV7-9 to TRBJ1-5, with D perhaps matching TRBD1 (5 bases). Germline V gives CDR1 SEHNR, CDR2 FQNEAQ (reference sequence). The length of the CDR3 is 15 residues. Trimming cost V 3 bases and J 6 bases, with 15 bases left between them. In DNA, the CDR3 is TGTGCCAGCAGCTTCGGGACCGGACTTCGTCAGCCCCAGCATTTT. Residues: CASSFGTGLRQPQHF.

The rearrangement links TRBV4-1 to TRBJ2-7; 7 positions match TRBD1. J gave up 4 bases and V 1 base, and 4 bases lay outside the gene matches. The CDR3 runs to 14 residues. Germline V gene data show CDR1 as MGHRA and CDR2 as YSYEKL. CDR3 region: CASSQVGGGYEQYF. In DNA form, the CDR3 reads TGCGCCAGCAGCCAAGTAGGGGGCGGGTACGAGCAGTACTTC.

V gene TRBV6-1 combines with J gene TRBJ1-2; a possible D gene is TRBD1 (6 bases). This CDR3 region has 15 residues. In germline, CDR1 is MNHNS, CDR2 SASEGT. The V gene lost 4 bases and the J gene lost 4 bases, with 16 bases spanning the gap. This CDR3 reads CASSGGTPQFYGYTF. Here the CDR3 DNA reads TGTGCCAGCAGTGGCGGGACACCCCAATTCTATGGCTACACCTTC.

To note about this clone: One end of the junction is discordant with germline, which a read error may explain. Other DNA sequences in this specimen translate into the identical CDR3. The chain links TRBV27 to TRBJ2-6; D is unclear. The CDR3 length is 15 residues. The germline V gene encodes CDR1 MNHEY and CDR2 SMNVEV (reference sequence). DNA for the CDR3: TGTGCTAGCAGGTCCTCCGGATCTGGGGCCAACGTCCTGACTTTC. Translating gives CASRSSGSGANVLTF.

This clone showed up just once. This chain connects TRBV6-6 to TRBJ2-7; TRBD1 aligns across 8 bases. CDR1 MNHNY and CDR2 SVGAGI come from the germline V gene (reference sequence). J gave up 2 bases and V 6 bases, and 6 bases lay outside the gene matches. The length of the CDR3 is 14 residues. CDR3 amino acids: CASRAGTGAYEQYF. As DNA, the CDR3 is TGTGCCAGCAGGGCCGGGACAGGCGCCTACGAGCAGTACTTC.

This clone was observed at least ten times. The chain has TRBV4-1 and TRBJ2-1; 11 bases agree with TRBD2. V shed 3 bases, J shed 6 bases, and the junction held 7 bases outside the gene matches. The CDR3 loop spans 16 amino acids. Germline CDR1 reads MGHRA; CDR2 reads YSYEKL. CDR3 sequence (DNA): TGCGCCAGCAGCCAGTTAACCGGGACTAGCGGCAATGAGCAGTTCTTC. This codes for CASSQLTGTSGNEQFF.

The gene calls are TRBV2 and TRBJ2-1, with D possibly called TRBD1 or TRBD2 (6 bases each). Germline V gives CDR1 SNHLY, CDR2 FYNNEI. The CDR3 has 15 residues. Trimming pared 7 bases from V and 5 bases from J, leaving 18 bases between. The CDR3 DNA reads TGTGCCAGCATCGGACGGGGGCACAACCACAATGAGCAGTTCTTC. Its translation is CASIGRGHNHNEQFF.

The rearrangement joins TRBV18 to TRBJ1-1; no clear D. The CDR3 consists of 13 residues. The V end was cut by 3 bases, the J end by 8 bases, with 13 bases between. Germline V lookup: CDR1 KGHSH, CDR2 LQKENI. CDR3 sequence: CASSPAVVAEAFF. In DNA, the CDR3 is TGTGCCAGCTCACCCGCGGTCGTAGCAGAAGCTTTCTTT.

The V call is TRBV14, the J call TRBJ2-1; 13 bases map to TRBD2. This CDR3 comprises 16 residues. Germline CDR1 and CDR2: SGHDN and FVKESK. The V segment lost 4 bases and the J segment 7 bases; nucleotides outside the gene matches: 7. The CDR3 DNA reads as TGTGCCAGCAGCCTACTGGGACTAGCGGGACAGAATGAGCAGTTCTTC. This encodes CASSLLGLAGQNEQFF.

V and J are TRBV10-3 and TRBJ2-1, with 7 nucleotides matching TRBD1. Germline V gene lookup returns CDR1 ENHRY and CDR2 SYGVKD. This CDR3 spans 13 amino acids. Trimming took 6 bases from V and 6 from J; bases not matched to a gene: 5. CDR3 sequence reads: CAIRGQASNEQFF. Written as DNA, the CDR3 is TGTGCCATCAGAGGACAGGCGAGCAATGAGCAGTTCTTC.

The chain employs TRBV28 and TRBJ1-1; 7 nucleotides align to TRBD1. V lost 6 bases and J lost 1; bases outside the gene matches: 8. This CDR3 has 15 amino acids. Germline V gene data show CDR1 as MDHEN and CDR2 as SYDVKM. CDR3 sequence: CASRNTGQQNTEAFF. The CDR3, as DNA: TGTGCCAGCAGAAATACGGGACAGCAGAACACTGAAGCTTTCTTT. Complete variable domain (other parts from reference TRBV28 and TRBJ1-1): DVKVTQSSRYLVKRTGEKVFLECVQDMDHENMFWYRQDPGLGLRLIYFSYDVKMKEKGDIPEGYSVSREKKERFSLILESASTNQTSMYLCASRNTGQQNTEAFFGQGTRLTVV.

This clone showed up just once. The rearrangement links TRBV27 to TRBJ2-7; 10 positions agree with TRBD2. The J segment lost 3 bases and the V segment lost 6 bases, leaving 8 bases of the junction unmatched. The length of the CDR3 is 15 residues. CDR1 MNHEY and CDR2 SMNVEV come from the germline V gene (reference sequence). This chain's CDR3 is CASRIPSGSFYEQYF. In DNA, the CDR3 is TGTGCCAGCAGGATTCCTAGCGGGAGCTTCTACGAGCAGTACTTC.

This clone has only a few counts. The chain is built from TRBV11-2 and TRBJ2-7; D not certain. The ends were cut back, 5 bases at V and 0 bases at J, with 11 bases in the middle. This CDR3 contains 14 residues. Germline CDR1 and CDR2: SGHAT and FQNNGV. CDR3 in DNA: TGTGCCAGCAGCCCACCCGCGAACTCCTACGAGCAGTACTTC. This translates into CASSPPANSYEQYF.

This clone was detected a few times. The V and J genes are TRBV4-2 and TRBJ1-4; D remains ambiguous. This CDR3 has 17 residues. The V and J ends lost 3 bases and 0 bases respectively, with 14 bases between them. Germline V gene lookup returns CDR1 LGHNA and CDR2 YNFKEQ. The CDR3 loop is CASSQIAGRATNEKLFF. In DNA form, the CDR3 reads TGTGCCAGCAGCCAGATTGCCGGCCGTGCAACTAATGAAAAACTGTTTTTT.

The chain has TRBV30 and TRBJ2-7, with no clear D. The CDR3 consists of 11 residues. CDR1 GTSNPN and CDR2 SVGIG come from the germline V gene (reference sequence). V was cut by 0 bases and J by 5 bases, with 5 bases left in between. The DNA of the CDR3 is TGTGCCTGGAGTGTACCCCACGAGCAGTACTTC. Protein: CAWSVPHEQYF. The entire variable domain, with the rest obtained from reference TRBV30 and TRBJ2-7, is as follows: SQTIHQWPATLVQPVGSPLSLECTVEGTSNPNLYWYRQAAGRGLQLLFYSVGIGQISSEVPQNLSASRPQDRQFILSSKKLLLSDSGFYLCAWSVPHEQYFGPGTRLTVT.

This clone was seen only a few times. This same CDR3 is encoded by further DNA sequences in the sample. The rearrangement links TRBV2 to TRBJ2-3, with 12 bases fitting TRBD2. CDR1 and CDR2 (germline): SNHLY, FYNNEI. This CDR3 contains 15 residues. Trimming took 6 bases from V and 1 from J; bases not matched to a gene: 2. The chain's CDR3 is CASRRLAGGTDTQYF. CDR3 nucleotide sequence: TGTGCCAGCAGAAGACTAGCGGGAGGCACAGATACGCAGTATTTT.

This clone has only one observation. The chain uses TRBV5-1 and TRBJ2-5; D is unresolved. Per germline, CDR1 SGHRS and CDR2 YFSETQ. Deletions cut 1 base from V and 3 bases from J, with 13 bases between. CDR3 size: 15 residues. CDR3 residues: CASSLYSGLEETQYF. In nucleotides, the CDR3 is TGCGCCAGCAGCTTGTACTCCGGGCTTGAAGAGACCCAGTACTTC. The full variable domain, rest sourced from reference TRBV5-1 and TRBJ2-5, is KAGVTQTPRYLIKTRGQQVTLSCSPISGHRSVSWYQQTPGQGLQFLFEYFSETQRNKGNFPGRFSGRQFSNSRSEMNVSTLELGDSALYLCASSLYSGLEETQYFGPGTRLLVL.

This clone was recorded once. The chain is built from TRBV6-5 and TRBJ2-5; TRBD1 or TRBD2 may be the D gene (7 bases each). The CDR3 contains 15 residues. Trimming took 6 bases from V and 4 from J, leaving 18 bases between them. Germline V gene lookup returns CDR1 MNHEY and CDR2 SVGAGI. CDR3 nucleotides: TGTGCCAGCAGCCGGGTCAGGGGGGAGGGAGAGACCCAGTACTTC. The encoded protein is CASSRVRGEGETQYF.

The V and J genes are TRBV7-8 and TRBJ2-1, with 9 bases aligning to TRBD2. The germline V gene has CDR1 SGHVS and CDR2 FQNEAQ. V was pared by 5 bases and J by 8 bases, with 13 bases of the junction left unmatched. This CDR3 contains 16 residues. This chain's CDR3 is CASSRTVAGLADEQFF. The CDR3 bases are TGTGCCAGCAGCCGAACAGTTGCGGGACTAGCCGATGAGCAGTTCTTC.